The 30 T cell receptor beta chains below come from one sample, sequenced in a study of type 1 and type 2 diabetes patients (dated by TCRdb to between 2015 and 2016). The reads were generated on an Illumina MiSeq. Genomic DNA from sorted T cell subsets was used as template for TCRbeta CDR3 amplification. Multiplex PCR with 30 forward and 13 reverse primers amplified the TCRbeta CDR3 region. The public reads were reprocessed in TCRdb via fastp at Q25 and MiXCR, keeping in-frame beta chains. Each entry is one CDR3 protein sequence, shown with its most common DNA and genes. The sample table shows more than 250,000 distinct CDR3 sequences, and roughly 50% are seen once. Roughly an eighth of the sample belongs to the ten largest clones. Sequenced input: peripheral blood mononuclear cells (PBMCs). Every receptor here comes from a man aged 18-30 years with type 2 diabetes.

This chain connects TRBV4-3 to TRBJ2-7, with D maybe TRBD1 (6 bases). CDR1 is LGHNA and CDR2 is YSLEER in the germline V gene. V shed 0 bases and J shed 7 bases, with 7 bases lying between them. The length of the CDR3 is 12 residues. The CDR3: CASSQEGTEQYF. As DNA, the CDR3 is TGCGCCAGCAGCCAAGAAGGGACAGAGCAGTACTTC.

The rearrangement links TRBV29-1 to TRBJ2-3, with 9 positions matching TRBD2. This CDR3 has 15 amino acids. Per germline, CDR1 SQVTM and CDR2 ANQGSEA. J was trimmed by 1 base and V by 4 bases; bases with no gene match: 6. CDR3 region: CSVGGLAAGTDTQYF. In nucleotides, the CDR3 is TGCAGCGTTGGGGGACTAGCTGCCGGCACAGATACGCAGTATTTT.

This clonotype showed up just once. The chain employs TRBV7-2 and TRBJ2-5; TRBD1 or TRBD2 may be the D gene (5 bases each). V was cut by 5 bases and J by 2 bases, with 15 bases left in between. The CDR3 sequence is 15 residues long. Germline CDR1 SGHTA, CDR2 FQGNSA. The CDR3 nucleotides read TGTGCCAGCAGCCTCGGGACGGTACAACAAGAGACCCAGTACTTC. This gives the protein CASSLGTVQQETQYF.

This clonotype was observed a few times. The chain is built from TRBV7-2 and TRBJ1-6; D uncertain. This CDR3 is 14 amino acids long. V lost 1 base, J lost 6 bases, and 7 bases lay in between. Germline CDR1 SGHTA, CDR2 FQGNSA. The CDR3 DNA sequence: TGTGCCAGCAGCTTAGGAGGATTTAATTCACCCCTCCACTTT. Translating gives CASSLGGFNSPLHF.

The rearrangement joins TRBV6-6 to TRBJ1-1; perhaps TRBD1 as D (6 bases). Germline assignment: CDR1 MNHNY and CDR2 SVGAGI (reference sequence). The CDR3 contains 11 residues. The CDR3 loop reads CATGGAAEAFF. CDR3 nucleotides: TGTGCTACCGGGGGGGCGGCTGAAGCTTTCTTT.

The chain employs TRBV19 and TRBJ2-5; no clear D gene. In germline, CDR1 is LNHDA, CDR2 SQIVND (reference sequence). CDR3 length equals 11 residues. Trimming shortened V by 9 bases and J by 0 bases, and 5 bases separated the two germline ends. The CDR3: CARSYQETQYF. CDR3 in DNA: TGTGCCAGAAGTTACCAAGAGACCCAGTACTTC.

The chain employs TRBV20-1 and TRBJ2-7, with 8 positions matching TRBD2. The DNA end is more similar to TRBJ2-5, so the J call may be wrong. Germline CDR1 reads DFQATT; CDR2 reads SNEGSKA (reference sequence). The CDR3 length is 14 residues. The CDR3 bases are TGCAGTGCTCTAAACTACGGGGGGGGAGAGACCCAGTACTTC. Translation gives CSALNYGGGETQYF.

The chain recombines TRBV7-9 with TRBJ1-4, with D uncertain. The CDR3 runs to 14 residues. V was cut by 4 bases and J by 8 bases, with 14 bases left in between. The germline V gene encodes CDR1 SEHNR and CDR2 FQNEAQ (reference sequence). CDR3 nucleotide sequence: TGTGCCAGCAGCTCTACAGTTTCGCAAGAAAAACTGTTTTTT. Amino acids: CASSSTVSQEKLFF.

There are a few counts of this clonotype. The CDR3 sequence is CATSAGKTDTQYF. CDR3 DNA sequence: TGTGCCACCAGCGCGGGGAAGACAGATACGCAGTATTTT. The rearrangement joins TRBV15 to TRBJ2-3, with D possibly matching TRBD2 (6 bases). V lost 5 bases, J lost 3 bases, and 9 bases lay in between. This CDR3 comprises 13 residues. Germline loops: CDR1 LNHNV, CDR2 YYDKDF (reference sequence).

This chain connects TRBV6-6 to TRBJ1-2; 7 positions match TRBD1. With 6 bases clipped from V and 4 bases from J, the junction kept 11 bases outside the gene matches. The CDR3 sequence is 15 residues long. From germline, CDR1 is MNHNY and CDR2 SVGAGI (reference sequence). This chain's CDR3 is CASRYLPTGTYGYTF. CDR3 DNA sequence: TGTGCCAGCAGGTACCTTCCGACAGGGACCTATGGCTACACCTTC.

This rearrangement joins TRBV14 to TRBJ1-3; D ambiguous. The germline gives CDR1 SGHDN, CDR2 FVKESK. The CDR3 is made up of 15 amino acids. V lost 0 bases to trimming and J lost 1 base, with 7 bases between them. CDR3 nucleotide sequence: TGTGCCAGCAGCCAAGATCAATGTTCTGGAAACACCATATATTTT. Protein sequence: CASSQDQCSGNTIYF.

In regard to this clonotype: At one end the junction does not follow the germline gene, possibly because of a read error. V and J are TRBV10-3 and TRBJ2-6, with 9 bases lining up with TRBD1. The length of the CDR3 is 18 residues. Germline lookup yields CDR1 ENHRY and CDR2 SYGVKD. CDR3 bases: TGTGCCAGCAGTAAAAGACGGACAGGGGAATCTGGGGCCAACGTCCTGACTTTC. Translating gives CASSKRRTGESGANVLTF.

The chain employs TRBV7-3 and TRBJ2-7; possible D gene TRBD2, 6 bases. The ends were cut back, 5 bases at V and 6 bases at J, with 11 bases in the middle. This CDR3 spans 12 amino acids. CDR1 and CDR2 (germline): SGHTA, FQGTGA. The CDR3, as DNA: TGTGCCAGCAGCCCCGGAGCGGGCGAGCAGTACTTC. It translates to CASSPGAGEQYF.

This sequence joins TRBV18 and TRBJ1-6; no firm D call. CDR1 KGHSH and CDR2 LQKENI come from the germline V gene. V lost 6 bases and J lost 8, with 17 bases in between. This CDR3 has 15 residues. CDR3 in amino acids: CASSADQFSYSPLHF. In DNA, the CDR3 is TGTGCCAGCTCCGCGGACCAGTTTTCATATTCACCCCTCCACTTT.

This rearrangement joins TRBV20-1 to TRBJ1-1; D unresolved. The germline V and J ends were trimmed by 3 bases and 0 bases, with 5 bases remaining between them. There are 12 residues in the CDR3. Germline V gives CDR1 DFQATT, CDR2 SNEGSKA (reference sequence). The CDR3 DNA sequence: TGCAGTGCTAGGAGAGTGAACACTGAAGCTTTCTTT. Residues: CSARRVNTEAFF.

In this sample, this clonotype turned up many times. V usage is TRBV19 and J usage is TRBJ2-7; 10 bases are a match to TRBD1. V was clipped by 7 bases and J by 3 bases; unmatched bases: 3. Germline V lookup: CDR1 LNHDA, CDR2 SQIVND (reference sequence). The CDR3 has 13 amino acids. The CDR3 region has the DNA TGTGCCAGTAAGGGGACAGGGGACTACGAGCAGTACTTC. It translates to CASKGTGDYEQYF.

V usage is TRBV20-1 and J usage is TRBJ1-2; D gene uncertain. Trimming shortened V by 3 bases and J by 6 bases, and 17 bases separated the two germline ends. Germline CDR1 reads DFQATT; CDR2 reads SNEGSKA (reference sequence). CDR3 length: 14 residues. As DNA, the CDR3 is TGCAGTGCTAGGGGAGGAGGGCATCATGATGGCTACACCTTC. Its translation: CSARGGGHHDGYTF.

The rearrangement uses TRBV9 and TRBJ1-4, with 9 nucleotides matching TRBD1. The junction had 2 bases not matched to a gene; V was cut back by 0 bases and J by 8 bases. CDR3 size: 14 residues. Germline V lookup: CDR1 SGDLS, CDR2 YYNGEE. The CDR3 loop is CASSVGTGEEKLFF. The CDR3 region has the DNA TGTGCCAGCAGCGTAGGGACAGGGGAAGAAAAACTGTTTTTT.

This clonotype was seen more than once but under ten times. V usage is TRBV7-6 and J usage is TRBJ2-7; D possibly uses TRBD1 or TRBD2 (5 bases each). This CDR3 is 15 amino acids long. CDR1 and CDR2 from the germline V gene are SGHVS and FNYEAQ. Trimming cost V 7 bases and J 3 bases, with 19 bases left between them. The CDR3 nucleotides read TGTGCCAGCACCCCCCCAACGGGGCCATACTACGAGCAGTACTTC. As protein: CASTPPTGPYYEQYF.

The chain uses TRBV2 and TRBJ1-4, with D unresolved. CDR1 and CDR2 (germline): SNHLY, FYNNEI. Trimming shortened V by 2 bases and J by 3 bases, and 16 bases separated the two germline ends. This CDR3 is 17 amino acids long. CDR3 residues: CASSEYSIAAANEKLFF. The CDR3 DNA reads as TGTGCCAGCAGTGAATACTCGATCGCAGCAGCTAATGAAAAACTGTTTTTT.

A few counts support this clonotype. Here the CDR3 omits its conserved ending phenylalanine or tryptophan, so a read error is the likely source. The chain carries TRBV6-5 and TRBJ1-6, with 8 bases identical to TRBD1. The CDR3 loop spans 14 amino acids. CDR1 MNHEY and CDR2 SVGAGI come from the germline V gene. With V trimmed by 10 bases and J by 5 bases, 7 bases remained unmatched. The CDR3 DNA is TGTGCCACCCACAGGGGGACGGATAATTCACCCCTCCACTGT. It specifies CATHRGTDNSPLHC.

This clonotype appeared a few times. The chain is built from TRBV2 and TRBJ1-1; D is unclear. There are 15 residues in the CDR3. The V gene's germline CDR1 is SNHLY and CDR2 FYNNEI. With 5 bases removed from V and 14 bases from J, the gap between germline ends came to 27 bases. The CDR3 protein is CASSPSRLSMGYWFF. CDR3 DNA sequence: TGTGCCAGCAGTCCTAGTAGACTATCAATGGGGTATTGGTTCTTT.

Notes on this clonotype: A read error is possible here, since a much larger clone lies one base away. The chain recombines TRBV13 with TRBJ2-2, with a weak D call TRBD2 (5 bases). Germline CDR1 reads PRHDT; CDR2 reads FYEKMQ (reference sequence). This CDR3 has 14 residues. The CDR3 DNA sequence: TGTGCCAGCAGTGAAGTGTCGAACACCGGGGAGCTGGTTTTT. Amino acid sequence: CASSEVSNTGELVF.

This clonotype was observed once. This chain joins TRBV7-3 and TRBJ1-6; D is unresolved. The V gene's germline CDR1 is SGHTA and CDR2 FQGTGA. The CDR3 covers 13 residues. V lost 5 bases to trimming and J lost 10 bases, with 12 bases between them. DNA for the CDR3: TGTGCCAGCAGCATCAACCTGTTATCACCCCTCCACTTT. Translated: CASSINLLSPLHF.

As DNA, the CDR3 is TGTGCCAGTACACACAGCGGGGGAATGGGGGAGACCCAGTACTTC. Translating gives CASTHSGGMGETQYF. V and J are TRBV19 and TRBJ2-5, with 8 bases matching TRBD2. In germline, CDR1 is LNHDA, CDR2 SQIVND (reference sequence). This CDR3 is 15 amino acids long. Trimming took 7 bases from V and 5 from J; bases not matched to a gene: 12. Based on the CDR3 plus reference TRBV19 and TRBJ2-5, the full variable domain is DGGITQSPKYLFRKEGQNVTLSCEQNLNHDAMYWYRQDPGQGLRLIYYSQIVNDFQKGDIAEGYSVSREKKESFPLTVTSAQKNPTAFYLCASTHSGGMGETQYFGPGTRLLVL.

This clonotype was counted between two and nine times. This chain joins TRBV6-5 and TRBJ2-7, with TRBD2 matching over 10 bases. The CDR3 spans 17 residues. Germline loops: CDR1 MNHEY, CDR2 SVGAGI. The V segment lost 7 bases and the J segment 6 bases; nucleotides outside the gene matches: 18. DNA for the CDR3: TGTGCCAGCAATAGAGTCAGCGGGAGGGCCACCATCGGCGAGCAGTACTTC. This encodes CASNRVSGRATIGEQYF.

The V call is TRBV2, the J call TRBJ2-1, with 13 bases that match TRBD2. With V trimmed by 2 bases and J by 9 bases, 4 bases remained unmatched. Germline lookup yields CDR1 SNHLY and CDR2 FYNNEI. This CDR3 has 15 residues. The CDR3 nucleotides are TGTGCCAGCAGTGAAAGGACTAGCGGGGGAGGTGAGCAGTTCTTC. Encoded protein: CASSERTSGGGEQFF.

The CDR3 region is CASSLWGRETQYF. The CDR3 DNA reads as TGTGCCAGCAGCTTATGGGGCCGGGAGACCCAGTACTTC. This sequence joins TRBV7-2 and TRBJ2-5; a possible D gene is TRBD1 (5 bases). With 2 bases removed from V and 5 bases from J, the gap between germline ends came to 9 bases. There are 13 residues in the CDR3. Germline CDR1 and CDR2: SGHTA and FQGNSA. Combining the CDR3 with reference TRBV7-2 and TRBJ2-5 gives the whole variable domain GAGVSQSPSNKVTEKGKDVELRCDPISGHTALYWYRQSLGQGLEFLIYFQGNSAPDKSGLPSDRFSAERTGGSVSTLTIQRTQQEDSAVYLCASSLWGRETQYFGPGTRLLVL.

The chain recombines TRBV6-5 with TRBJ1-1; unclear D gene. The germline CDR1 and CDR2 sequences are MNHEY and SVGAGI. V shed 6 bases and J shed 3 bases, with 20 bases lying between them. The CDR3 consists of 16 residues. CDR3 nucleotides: TGTGCCAGCAGGTACCAACCGGCCTGGGCGGACACTGAAGCTTTCTTT. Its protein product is CASRYQPAWADTEAFF.

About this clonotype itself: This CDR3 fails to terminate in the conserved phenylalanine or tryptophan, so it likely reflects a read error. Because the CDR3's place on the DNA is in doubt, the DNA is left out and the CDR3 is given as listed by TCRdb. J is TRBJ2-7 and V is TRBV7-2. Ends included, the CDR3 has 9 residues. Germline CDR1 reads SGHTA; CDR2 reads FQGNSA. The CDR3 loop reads CASSLGAAK.